The 30 T cell receptor beta chains in this list originate from one sample, sequenced in a study of immune heterogeneity within non-small cell lung tumors (dated by TCRdb to 2017 to 2018). Sequencing instrument: HiSeq X Ten. The TCR beta CDR3 region was amplified with a multiplex PCR system whose first round of approximately 10 cycles used 32 V-gene forward primers and 13 J-gene reverse primers. TCRdb reprocessed the public reads (quality trimming at Q25 with fastp, clone calling with MiXCR) and kept in-frame beta chains. Records with the same CDR3 protein are collapsed into one entry carrying the most frequent genes and DNA. This sample lists roughly 3,300 distinct CDR3 sequences; 15% to 20% were detected once. The biggest ten clones account for approximately 20% of the sample. For the TCR template, genomic DNA was extracted from bulk tumor tissue, and 500 to 600 ng of gDNA was amplified for each sample. During surgery, multiple biopsies were taken from each primary tumor and placed as far apart as possible within the tumor mass. The study cohort was described as untreated, and the patients were newly diagnosed NSCLC cases having curative surgery.

Sequenced input: lung tumor tissue. Source of these receptors: a man aged 50 to 59 with non-small cell lung cancer.

This clonotype is categorized as medium-sized. The chain carries TRBV12-3 or TRBV12-4 and TRBJ2-1; D not resolved. This CDR3 is 12 amino acids long. Deletions cut 1 base from V and 9 bases from J, with 7 bases between. The CDR3 sequence: CASSLVRSEQFF. The DNA of the CDR3 is TGTGCCAGCAGTTTAGTCAGGAGTGAGCAGTTCTTC.

This clonotype is labeled as medium-sized. J is TRBJ1-1 and V is TRBV6-1; 12 bases are a match to TRBD1. The CDR3 sequence is 14 residues long. V lost 5 bases, J lost 14 bases, and 12 bases stayed unmatched. Looked up from germline, CDR1 is MNHNS and CDR2 is SASEGT. This chain's CDR3 is CASSYGGTGGDLFF. The DNA for the CDR3 is TGTGCCAGCAGTTACGGCGGGACAGGGGGCGATCTCTTCTTT.

By frequency in the sample, this clonotype is medium-sized (0.01 to 0.1%). V and J are TRBV18 and TRBJ2-7, with 9 bases fitting TRBD1. Germline values: CDR1 KGHSH, CDR2 LQKENI. The CDR3 extends over 14 amino acids. Losses at the gene ends were 6 bases for V and 6 bases for J; bases not matched to a gene: 9. CDR3 in amino acids: CASSQAGQGSEQYF. Here the CDR3 DNA reads TGTGCCAGCTCCCAGGCGGGACAGGGCTCCGAGCAGTACTTC. Variable domain in full (rest from reference TRBV18 and TRBJ2-7): NAGVMQNPRHLVRRRGQEARLRCSPMKGHSHVYWYRQLPEEGLKFMVYLQKENIIDESGMPKERFSAEFPKEGPSILRIQQVVRGDSAAYFCASSQAGQGSEQYFGPGTRLTVT.

This clonotype was seen at least ten times. The genes are TRBV9 and TRBJ1-1; no clear D. This CDR3 region has 16 residues. Germline V gene lookup returns CDR1 SGDLS and CDR2 YYNGEE. The germline V and J ends were trimmed by 4 bases and 4 bases, with 20 bases remaining between them. This chain's CDR3 is CASSPPGEGLSTEAFF. The CDR3 region has the DNA TGTGCCAGCAGCCCCCCAGGTGAGGGTTTGAGCACTGAAGCTTTCTTT.

This clonotype ranks as medium-sized (0.01 to 0.1%). The CDR3 sequence is CAIRPSSYEQYF. The CDR3 nucleotides are TGTGCCATAAGACCGAGCTCCTACGAGCAGTACTTC. This rearrangement joins TRBV2 to TRBJ2-7, with D hard to call. This CDR3 contains 12 residues. The ends were cut back, 10 bases at V and 0 bases at J, with 10 bases in the middle. Germline CDR1 and CDR2: SNHLY and FYNNEI. The complete variable domain, with remaining parts taken from reference TRBV2 and TRBJ2-7, reads EPEVTQTPSHQVTQMGQEVILRCVPISNHLYFYWYRQILGQKVEFLVSFYNNEISEKSEIFDDQFSVERPDGSNFTLKIRSTKLEDSAMYFCAIRPSSYEQYFGPGTRLTVT.

This clonotype showed up many times. The genes are TRBV28 and TRBJ2-5; 7 nucleotides align to TRBD1. There are 16 residues in the CDR3. V was pared by 8 bases and J by 5 bases, with 17 bases of the junction left unmatched. Germline assignment: CDR1 MDHEN and CDR2 SYDVKM. The CDR3 DNA reads as TGTGCCAGCGCCCCCCGGTGGACAGGTCAACGGGAGACCCAGTACTTC. This encodes CASAPRWTGQRETQYF.

The chain employs TRBV4-1 and TRBJ2-1; D is unclear. V lost 0 bases, J lost 4 bases, and 19 bases lay in between. Germline lookup yields CDR1 MGHRA and CDR2 YSYEKL. The CDR3 runs to 18 residues. The CDR3 sequence: CASSQERSADALYNEQFF. The CDR3 nucleotides read TGCGCCAGCAGCCAAGAAAGATCGGCAGACGCCCTTTACAATGAGCAGTTCTTC.

Within the sample, this clonotype is medium-sized. The J gene is TRBJ2-1, the V gene TRBV28; 9 bases match TRBD2. Germline CDR1 reads MDHEN; CDR2 reads SYDVKM. This CDR3 is 18 amino acids long. The junction had 6 bases not matched to a gene; V was cut back by 0 bases and J by 0 bases. In DNA, the CDR3 is TGTGCCAGCAGTTTATGGTGGGCGGGAGGGCTCTCCTACAATGAGCAGTTCTTC. The encoded protein is CASSLWWAGGLSYNEQFF.

This clonotype is classed as medium-sized (0.01 to 0.1%). The V call is TRBV20-1, the J call TRBJ1-4; perhaps TRBD1 as D (5 bases). The CDR3 totals 14 residues. From germline, CDR1 is DFQATT and CDR2 SNEGSKA (reference sequence). V lost 6 bases, J lost 3 bases, and 14 bases lay in between. The CDR3 nucleotides are TGCAGTGCCGCCGGGAGGGGAGCTAATGAAAAACTGTTTTTT. It is translated as CSAAGRGANEKLFF.

This clonotype rates as medium-sized. The V and J genes are TRBV6-1 and TRBJ1-3; weak D call: TRBD1 (6 bases). The germline V gene has CDR1 MNHNS and CDR2 SASEGT. This CDR3 has 14 amino acids. Deletions cut 6 bases from V and 1 base from J, with 10 bases between. DNA for the CDR3: TGTGCCAGCAGGGAACAGGGTTCTGGAAACACCATATATTTT. Amino acids: CASREQGSGNTIYF.

This clonotype rates as medium-sized (0.01 to 0.1%). The J gene is TRBJ1-2, the V gene TRBV6-2 or TRBV6-3; 9 nucleotides line up with TRBD1. Trimming took 7 bases from V and 5 from J; bases not matched to a gene: 2. CDR1 and CDR2 (germline): MNHEY, SVGEGT. The CDR3 loop spans 12 amino acids. Written as DNA, the CDR3 is TGTGCCAGCACGGACAGGGGTTATGGCTACACCTTC. Its protein product is CASTDRGYGYTF.

The V and J genes are TRBV6-2 or TRBV6-3 and TRBJ2-7; D may match TRBD1 or TRBD2 (5 bases each). This CDR3 is 13 amino acids long. Trimming shortened V by 8 bases and J by 4 bases, and 15 bases separated the two germline ends. From germline, CDR1 is MNHEY and CDR2 SVGEGT. CDR3: CASGGSGQYEQYF. CDR3 coding DNA: TGTGCCAGCGGGGGATCAGGTCAGTACGAGCAGTACTTC.

This clonotype is labeled as medium-sized. The chain combines TRBV13 with TRBJ1-1; D is uncertain. Germline CDR1 PRHDT, CDR2 FYEKMQ (reference sequence). The CDR3 is 14 residues long. V shed 3 bases and J shed 3 bases, with 11 bases lying between them. The CDR3 DNA reads as TGTGCCAGCAGCTTGGGTATGGCGGACACTGAAGCTTTCTTT. Protein sequence: CASSLGMADTEAFF. Full variable domain (remainder filled in from reference TRBV13 and TRBJ1-1): AAGVIQSPRHLIKEKRETATLKCYPIPRHDTVYWYQQGPGQDPQFLISFYEKMQSDKGSIPDRFSAQQFSDYHSELNMSSLELGDSALYFCASSLGMADTEAFFGQGTRLTVV.

Remarks on this clonotype: Just one base apart from a much larger clone, this may be a read error. The chain carries TRBV6-2 or TRBV6-3 and TRBJ2-3, with 11 bases that match TRBD1. Trimming took 10 bases from V and 7 from J; bases not matched to a gene: 10. The CDR3 runs 14 residues. Germline CDR1 reads MNHEY; CDR2 reads SVGEGT. The CDR3 bases are TGTGCCAACAGCCCCGGGACAGGGGGGCATACGCAGTATTTT. This encodes CANSPGTGGHTQYF.

This clonotype occurred many times. The chain employs TRBV19 and TRBJ1-5; D is unclear. Trimming took off 6 bases at V and 0 bases at J, with 12 bases between the two ends. CDR1 is LNHDA and CDR2 is SQIVND in the germline V gene (reference sequence). This CDR3 is built from 15 residues. In DNA, the CDR3 is TGTGCCAGTAGGCAGACGGGGTTTAGCAATCAGCCCCAGCATTTT. This gives the protein CASRQTGFSNQPQHF.

For this clonotype: This may be a read error: a much more frequent sequence differs by one nucleotide. The J gene is TRBJ2-3, the V gene TRBV12-3 or TRBV12-4; 9 positions match TRBD1. The CDR3 runs to 13 residues. CDR3: CVSRTGVGDTQYF. CDR3 DNA sequence: TGTGTCAGCAGGACAGGGGTTGGAGATACGCAGTATTTT.

This clonotype is medium-sized. The J gene is TRBJ2-7, the V gene TRBV5-1, with D possibly called TRBD1 or TRBD2 (5 bases each). The V gene lost 0 bases and the J gene lost 7 bases, with 17 bases spanning the gap. Germline lookup yields CDR1 SGHRS and CDR2 YFSETQ. The CDR3 length is 15 residues. The CDR3 is CASSLVSGALGEQYF. CDR3 bases: TGCGCCAGCAGCTTGGTGTCCGGGGCGCTCGGGGAGCAGTACTTC.

This clonotype is deemed medium-sized (0.01 to 0.1%). CDR3 loop: CASSLAAPGNEQFF. The CDR3 DNA follows: TGTGCCAGCTCACTAGCGGCCCCAGGTAATGAGCAGTTCTTC. This rearrangement joins TRBV18 to TRBJ2-1; possibly TRBD2 for D (6 bases). CDR1 and CDR2 from the germline V gene are KGHSH and LQKENI. Trimming left V 4 bases short and J 7 bases short, with 14 bases between. The CDR3 is 14 amino acids.

The genes are TRBV19 and TRBJ2-3; D might be TRBD2 (6 bases). CDR3 length: 18 amino acids. The germline V and J ends were trimmed by 0 bases and 5 bases, with 21 bases remaining between them. Germline V gives CDR1 LNHDA, CDR2 SQIVND (reference sequence). This chain's CDR3 is CASSIESGDGLLGDTQYF. The CDR3, as DNA: TGTGCCAGTAGTATAGAGAGTGGGGACGGACTATTGGGAGATACGCAGTATTTT.

This clonotype counts as medium-sized. The chain is built from TRBV28 and TRBJ2-3; D ambiguous. The V gene's germline CDR1 is MDHEN and CDR2 SYDVKM. With 6 bases removed from V and 2 bases from J, the gap between germline ends came to 12 bases. The CDR3 is 14 residues long. In DNA form, the CDR3 reads TGTGCCAGCAGAGTTTCCTCCCCCACAGATACGCAGTATTTT. Protein product: CASRVSSPTDTQYF. The full variable domain, rest sourced from reference TRBV28 and TRBJ2-3, is DVKVTQSSRYLVKRTGEKVFLECVQDMDHENMFWYRQDPGLGLRLIYFSYDVKMKEKGDIPEGYSVSREKKERFSLILESASTNQTSMYLCASRVSSPTDTQYFGPGTRLTVL.

The chain has TRBV5-8 and TRBJ2-3; D call uncertain. Trimming removed 0 bases from V and 4 bases from J, with 15 bases in between. This CDR3 has 16 residues. CDR1 SGHTS and CDR2 YDEGEE come from the germline V gene. CDR3 nucleotides: TGTGCCAGCAGCTTGGGGCAAGTCGCAGTCTCAGATACGCAGTATTTT. Translation gives CASSLGQVAVSDTQYF.

The rearrangement links TRBV6-1 to TRBJ2-1, with 10 nucleotides matching TRBD2. The V segment lost 5 bases and the J segment 0 bases; nucleotides outside the gene matches: 10. The V gene's germline CDR1 is MNHNS and CDR2 SASEGT. This CDR3 has 18 amino acids. The CDR3 protein is CASSPSGSPTHSYNEQFF. In DNA, the CDR3 is TGTGCCAGCAGTCCTAGCGGGAGTCCCACACACTCCTACAATGAGCAGTTCTTC.

Relative to its sample, this clonotype is medium-sized. The chain links TRBV12-3 or TRBV12-4 to TRBJ1-4; the D is unclear. Trimming pared 3 bases from V and 8 bases from J, leaving 10 bases between. The CDR3 is made up of 13 amino acids. CDR3 protein: CASSFGQEEKLFF. As DNA, the CDR3 is TGTGCCAGCAGTTTCGGCCAGGAGGAAAAACTGTTTTTT.

On this clonotype: This sequence may be a read error, since a much larger clone differs from it by one base. CDR3 nucleotides: TGTGCCAGCATTCCGACAGGGGTGGTCACTGAAGCTTTCTTT. This codes for CASIPTGVVTEAFF. The V gene is TRBV2, the J gene TRBJ1-1; 8 bases align to TRBD1. Germline loops: CDR1 SNHLY, CDR2 FYNNEI. This CDR3 is 14 amino acids long. V was clipped by 7 bases and J by 4 bases; unmatched bases: 8.

This clonotype is judged medium-sized. V usage is TRBV7-9 and J usage is TRBJ2-1; TRBD1 matches at 7 bases. This CDR3 has 15 residues. V gave up 4 bases and J gave up 0 bases; unmatched junction bases: 3. CDR1 and CDR2 from the germline V gene are SEHNR and FQNEAQ (reference sequence). The CDR3 nucleotides read TGTGCCAGCAGCTCGACAGGGAGCTCCTACAATGAGCAGTTCTTC. It is translated as CASSSTGSSYNEQFF.

This clonotype is classed as medium-sized (0.01 to 0.1%). The V call is TRBV6-1, the J call TRBJ1-5; D is unresolved. The germline V gene encodes CDR1 MNHNS and CDR2 SASEGT. V lost 1 base and J 4 bases, leaving 8 bases between the germline ends. The CDR3 is 14 amino acids. The CDR3 DNA is TGTGCCAGCAGTGAAGGGTTTGGAAATCAGCCCCAGCATTTT. Translation: CASSEGFGNQPQHF.

In its sample, this clonotype was seen many times. The chain uses TRBV7-9 and TRBJ1-4; the D gene is possibly TRBD1 (6 bases). The CDR3 spans 16 residues. Germline V gene data show CDR1 as SEHNR and CDR2 as FQNEAQ (reference sequence). The V gene lost 4 bases and the J gene lost 8 bases, with 20 bases spanning the gap. The chain's CDR3 is CASSYEGDFRGEKLFF. The CDR3 nucleotides are TGTGCCAGCAGCTACGAGGGGGACTTTAGGGGGGAAAAACTGTTTTTT. The complete variable domain, with remaining parts taken from reference TRBV7-9 and TRBJ1-4, reads DTGVSQNPRHKITKRGQNVTFRCDPISEHNRLYWYRQTLGQGPEFLTYFQNEAQLEKSRLLSDRFSAERPKGSFSTLEIQRTEQGDSAMYLCASSYEGDFRGEKLFFGSGTQLSVL.

This clonotype showed up just a few times. This may come from a read error, since a much larger clone is one base off. The chain recombines TRBV7-9 with TRBJ1-4; a possible D gene is TRBD1 (6 bases). The length of the CDR3 is 18 residues. Looked up from germline, CDR1 is SEHNR and CDR2 is FQNEAQ (reference sequence). For the CDR3, the DNA is TGTGCCAGCAGCTTAGGGGAGACAGGATTTCCAACTAATAAAAAACTGTTTTTT. Its protein is CASSLGETGFPTNKKLFF.

This clonotype was counted many times. This rearrangement joins TRBV12-5 to TRBJ1-5, with 8 bases aligning to TRBD1. The germline CDR1 and CDR2 sequences are LGHNT and FRNRAP. The trim removed 6 bases at V and 2 bases at J, leaving 12 bases unmatched. This CDR3 is built from 17 residues. The CDR3 nucleotides read TGTGCTAGTGGCCCCCCGGGACAGGTCAAGGGCAATCAGCCCCAGCATTTT. Translating it yields CASGPPGQVKGNQPQHF.

This clonotype is labeled as medium-sized. J is TRBJ2-7 and V is TRBV10-2; D unclear. Germline CDR1 and CDR2: WSHSY and SAAADI. V was shortened by 1 base and J by 3 bases, with 7 bases between the two germline ends. The CDR3 consists of 13 residues. CDR3 nucleotides: TGCGCCAGCAGTGAGTGGAGCGACTACGAGCAGTACTTC. Its protein is CASSEWSDYEQYF.